This is a list of T cell receptor beta chains from one sample in a study of blood T cell repertoires in COVID-19. Here immunoSEQ multiplex PCR was the method, and the copy in TCRdb shows in-frame clones only, minus some. Of about 200,000 clones listed, more than 65% are singletons. The sequencing sample was made of PBMCs or T cells enriched from blood (not recorded which). All receptors derive from a man in his forties or fifties who had recovered from COVID-19. The CDR3 runs from the conserved cysteine through the conserved F or W. D genes are given only for firm matches. The listing skips clone size in some rows; elsewhere it reads once, few, many or a size class.

V gene	J gene	clone size	D gene	CDR3 protein	CDR3 DNA
TRBV18	TRBJ2-7	NA	NA	CASSPRRQQGRLGYEQYF	TGTGCCAGCTCACCACGCCGACAACAGGGCCGCCTGGGCTACGAGCAGTACTTC
TRBV2	TRBJ1-6	once	NA	CASSGQGIGSPLHF	TGTGCCAGCAGTGGCCAGGGAATAGGCTCACCCCTCCACTTT
TRBV20-1	TRBJ1-2	NA	TRBD1	CSASDRLGQHYGYTF	TGCAGTGCTAGTGATAGACTGGGACAGCACTATGGCTACACCTTC
TRBV6-4	TRBJ2-7	NA	NA	CASSDSSEGEQYF	TGTGCCAGCAGTGACTCCTCGGAGGGGGAGCAGTACTTC
TRBV23-1	TRBJ1-5	NA	NA	CASRQLGQGAGSGNQPQHF	TGCGCCAGCAGACAATTAGGGCAAGGGGCGGGGTCGGGCAATCAGCCCCAGCATTTT
TRBV5-1	TRBJ1-6	NA	TRBD1	CASSVGQANSPLHF	TGCGCCAGCAGCGTGGGACAGGCTAATTCACCCCTCCACTTT
TRBV7-9	TRBJ1-5	NA	TRBD1	CASSRGTGSNQPQHF	TGTGCCAGCAGTCGGGGGACAGGGAGCAATCAGCCCCAGCATTTT
TRBV12-5	TRBJ1-2	NA	NA	CASASGTYYGYTF	TGTGCTAGTGCATCCGGGACTTACTATGGCTACACCTTC
TRBV5-4	TRBJ2-1	NA	TRBD2	CASSLLAGGINEQFF	TGTGCCAGCAGCTTGTTAGCGGGGGGTATCAATGAGCAGTTCTTC
TRBV5-1	TRBJ1-2	NA	TRBD1	CASSRQPTGTGTHYGYTF	TGCGCCAGCAGCCGTCAGCCAACCGGGACAGGGACGCACTATGGCTACACCTTC
TRBV6-5	TRBJ2-7	NA	TRBD1	CASSRDRVLREQYF	TGTGCCAGCAGTCGGGACAGGGTCCTTCGCGAGCAGTACTTC
TRBV18	TRBJ1-6	few	TRBD1	CASSPGTESNSPLHF	TGTGCCAGCTCACCAGGGACAGAGTCCAATTCACCCCTCCACTTT
TRBV10-3	TRBJ1-1	NA	TRBD1	CAITESGQGVTEAFF	TGTGCCATCACTGAATCGGGACAGGGGGTCACTGAAGCTTTCTTT
TRBV5-1	TRBJ1-4	NA	NA	CASTPDGVEGKLFF	TGCGCCAGCACCCCGGACGGGGTGGAAGGAAAACTGTTTTTT
TRBV3-1/TRBV3-2	TRBJ2-1	few	TRBD2	CASRDFSGGVNEQFF	TGTGCCAGCAGGGACTTTAGCGGGGGGGTGAATGAGCAGTTCTTC
TRBV4-3	TRBJ2-7	NA	NA	CASSPREQEQQYF	TGCGCCAGCAGCCCAAGGGAGCAGGAACAGCAGTACTTC
TRBV10-3	TRBJ1-2	NA	TRBD1	CAIYGTGANYGYTF	TGTGCCATCTATGGGACAGGAGCTAACTATGGCTACACCTTC
TRBV27	TRBJ1-5	NA	NA	CASSLYLGQPQHF	TGTGCCAGCAGTTTATATCTAGGTCAGCCCCAGCATTTT
TRBV7-2	TRBJ2-4	NA	TRBD1	CASSAPRGQGAKNIQYF	TGTGCCAGCAGCGCACCCAGGGGGCAAGGAGCCAAAAACATTCAGTACTTC
TRBV7-8	TRBJ1-1	once	TRBD1	CASSLDQGASEAFF	TGTGCCAGCAGCTTAGATCAGGGGGCTTCTGAAGCTTTCTTT
TRBV10-3	TRBJ1-1	NA	NA	CAIRSRDTEAFF	TGTGCCATCCGATCCCGGGACACTGAAGCTTTCTTT
TRBV7-2	TRBJ1-2	NA	NA	CASTNMLSNYGYTF	TGTGCCAGCACCAACATGCTCTCTAACTATGGCTACACCTTC
TRBV18	TRBJ1-2	NA	TRBD1	CASSPTQGQDYGYTF	TGTGCCAGCTCACCAACCCAGGGACAGGACTATGGCTACACCTTC
TRBV30	TRBJ2-7	NA	NA	CAWSPQGTRLSEQYF	TGTGCCTGGAGCCCCCAGGGTACCCGTCTCTCCGAGCAGTACTTC
TRBV10-3	TRBJ1-1	NA	NA	CAISEPRNTEAFF	TGTGCCATCAGTGAACCGCGGAACACTGAAGCTTTCTTT
TRBV7-2	TRBJ2-7	NA	NA	CASSLVQGVSYEQYF	TGTGCCAGCAGCTTAGTACAGGGCGTCTCCTACGAGCAGTACTTC